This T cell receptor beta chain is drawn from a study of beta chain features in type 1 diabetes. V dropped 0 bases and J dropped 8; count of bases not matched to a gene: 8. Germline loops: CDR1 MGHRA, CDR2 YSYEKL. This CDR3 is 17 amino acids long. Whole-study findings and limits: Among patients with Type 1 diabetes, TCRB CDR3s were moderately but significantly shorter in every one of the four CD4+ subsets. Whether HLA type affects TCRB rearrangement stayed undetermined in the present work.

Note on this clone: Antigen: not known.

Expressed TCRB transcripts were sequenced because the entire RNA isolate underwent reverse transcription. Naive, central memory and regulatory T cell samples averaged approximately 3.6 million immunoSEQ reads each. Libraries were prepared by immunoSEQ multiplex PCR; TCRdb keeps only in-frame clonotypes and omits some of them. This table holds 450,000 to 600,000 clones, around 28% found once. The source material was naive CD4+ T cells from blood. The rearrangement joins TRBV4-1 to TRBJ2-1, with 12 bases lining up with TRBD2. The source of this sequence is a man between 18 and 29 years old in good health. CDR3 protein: CASSQDGWTSGKHEQFF. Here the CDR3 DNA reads TGCGCCAGCAGCCAAGATGGGTGGACTAGCGGGAAGCATGAGCAGTTCTTC.